The 29 T cell receptor beta chains below all came from one sample that was sequenced in a study of T cells in localized non-small cell lung cancer. TCRdb keeps only in-frame clones here, not all; method: immunoSEQ multiplex PCR. The sample records about 970 clones, around a third being singletons. The sample here was lung tumor tissue, taken before any cancer treatment. These receptors were collected from a male donor at least 60 years old with stage II squamous cell lung carcinoma.

The rearrangement uses TRBV19 and TRBJ1-2; 7 bases are a match to TRBD1. The CDR3 sequence is 16 residues long. Trimming removed 0 bases from V and 5 bases from J; junction bases left unmatched: 9. Germline lookup yields CDR1 LNHDA and CDR2 SQIVND (reference sequence). The CDR3 nucleotides are TGTGCCAGTAGTATAGATTATCGAACAGGGGAATATGGCTACACCTTC. Its protein product is CASSIDYRTGEYGYTF.

By share, this clone ranks as medium-sized (0.01 to 0.1%). The chain combines TRBV6-8 with TRBJ2-7, with TRBD2 identical over 10 bases. Looked up from germline, CDR1 is MNHGY and CDR2 is SAAAGT. V gave up 0 bases and J gave up 2 bases; unmatched junction bases: 10. The CDR3 length is 18 residues. CDR3 loop: CASSYSVVAGGPTYEQYF. Here the CDR3 DNA reads TGTGCCAGCAGTTACTCGGTGGTAGCGGGAGGACCGACCTACGAGCAGTACTTC.

The gene calls are TRBV11-3 and TRBJ2-2; D is possibly TRBD2 (7 bases). Germline V lookup: CDR1 SGHNT, CDR2 YENEEA. The CDR3 sequence is 15 residues long. Trimming cost V 3 bases and J 3 bases, with 11 bases left between them. The CDR3 DNA sequence: TGTGCCAGCAGCTTGGCCGGGGGGCACACCGGGGAGCTGTTTTTT. Translating it yields CASSLAGGHTGELFF.

The chain has TRBV6-8 and TRBJ2-7, with 8 bases identical to TRBD1. Germline V gives CDR1 MNHGY, CDR2 SAAAGT. There are 13 residues in the CDR3. V dropped 6 bases and J dropped 3; count of bases not matched to a gene: 4. DNA of the CDR3: TGTGCCAGCAGACAACAGGGGGACTACGAGCAGTACTTC. Translation gives CASRQQGDYEQYF.

The genes are TRBV15 and TRBJ1-2, with D possibly being TRBD1 (6 bases). From germline, CDR1 is LNHNV and CDR2 YYDKDF (reference sequence). Trimming took off 0 bases at V and 8 bases at J, with 13 bases between the two ends. The CDR3 loop spans 14 amino acids. The CDR3 spells CATSRDMGGGGYTF. The CDR3 region has the DNA TGTGCCACCAGCAGAGATATGGGGGGCGGCGGCTACACCTTC.

This clone was counted between two and nine times. V gene TRBV7-8 combines with J gene TRBJ2-1; 8 bases line up with TRBD2. Germline values: CDR1 SGHVS, CDR2 FQNEAQ. CDR3 length: 15 residues. The ends lost 3 bases at V and 8 bases at J; junction bases unmatched: 9. For the CDR3, the DNA is TGTGCCAGCAGCTTCCGGGGGGGCCCGGACTATGAGCAGTTCTTC. This sequence encodes CASSFRGGPDYEQFF.

This chain joins TRBV28 and TRBJ1-1; the D gene is possibly TRBD1 (6 bases). Germline assignment: CDR1 MDHEN and CDR2 SYDVKM. The CDR3 sequence is 12 residues long. The V end was cut by 10 bases, the J end by 1 base, with 10 bases between. DNA of the CDR3: TGTGCCATCGCGGGGGCGAACACTGAAGCTTTCTTT. It is translated as CAIAGANTEAFF.

In this sample, this clone turned up a few times. The chain has TRBV18 and TRBJ2-1; 9 positions agree with TRBD1. There are 14 residues in the CDR3. In germline, CDR1 is KGHSH, CDR2 LQKENI. The V segment lost 2 bases and the J segment 10 bases; nucleotides outside the gene matches: 6. Written as DNA, the CDR3 is TGTGCCAGCTCACCATGGGACAGGGACCTAGAGCAGTTCTTC. This gives the protein CASSPWDRDLEQFF.

This clone is termed large. The gene calls are TRBV4-1 and TRBJ1-5, with TRBD1 as a possible D gene (5 bases). Germline values: CDR1 MGHRA, CDR2 YSYEKL. The V end was cut by 0 bases, the J end by 6 bases, with 9 bases between. The CDR3 totals 14 residues. For the CDR3, the DNA is TGCGCCAGCAGCCAAGACCAGGGATTTCAGCCCCAGCATTTT. Residues: CASSQDQGFQPQHF.

The chain joins TRBV12-5 to TRBJ1-4; 8 bases fit TRBD1. Germline V gene lookup returns CDR1 LGHNT and CDR2 FRNRAP. The CDR3 extends over 12 amino acids. The CDR3 sequence is CASYRGREKLFF. Written as DNA, the CDR3 is TGTGCCAGCTACAGGGGGAGGGAAAAACTGTTTTTT.

This rearrangement joins TRBV7-2 to TRBJ1-1; D ambiguous. The V gene lost 3 bases and the J gene lost 1 base, with 6 bases spanning the gap. Germline CDR1 SGHTA, CDR2 FQGNSA. CDR3 size: 13 residues. The chain's CDR3 is CASSFRANTEAFF. The DNA of the CDR3 is TGTGCCAGCAGCTTTAGGGCGAACACTGAAGCTTTCTTT.

V and J are TRBV11-3 and TRBJ2-1; 7 bases line up with TRBD1. Germline V lookup: CDR1 SGHNT, CDR2 YENEEA. This CDR3 contains 17 residues. V dropped 3 bases and J dropped 5; count of bases not matched to a gene: 13. The CDR3 loop is CASSLPETGYFHNEQFF. The CDR3 DNA reads TGTGCCAGCAGCTTGCCCGAGACAGGGTACTTTCACAATGAGCAGTTCTTC.

This clone has more than one count but fewer than ten. The gene calls are TRBV11-3 and TRBJ1-1; D gene uncertain. V dropped 5 bases and J dropped 6 bases, with 16 bases sitting between them. CDR1 and CDR2 (germline): SGHNT, YENEEA. The CDR3 length is 14 residues. The CDR3 here is CASSAGGLTPEAFF. The CDR3 nucleotides are TGTGCCAGCAGCGCCGGAGGTCTCACCCCTGAAGCTTTCTTT.

CDR3 residues: CASSISGESYEQYF. For the CDR3, the DNA is TGTGCCAGTAGTATATCGGGGGAGAGCTACGAGCAGTACTTC. J is TRBJ2-7 and V is TRBV19, with TRBD2 as a possible D gene (6 bases). Trimming stripped 2 bases from V and 3 bases from J, with 11 bases between. The CDR3 totals 14 residues. From germline, CDR1 is LNHDA and CDR2 SQIVND (reference sequence).

This chain uses TRBV9 with TRBJ2-4, with D uncertain. The CDR3 is made up of 16 amino acids. V lost 0 bases, J lost 2 bases, and 12 bases lay in between. The germline CDR1 and CDR2 sequences are SGDLS and YYNGEE. The CDR3 region is CASSVAPEITKNIQYF. The DNA for the CDR3 is TGTGCCAGCAGCGTAGCTCCAGAAATAACCAAAAACATTCAGTACTTC.

This clone appeared once. The chain joins TRBV14 to TRBJ2-1; 10 bases align to TRBD2. The CDR3 is 15 amino acids. In germline, CDR1 is SGHDN, CDR2 FVKESK. J was trimmed by 7 bases and V by 2 bases; bases with no gene match: 5. For the CDR3, the DNA is TGTGCCAGCAGCCAATCAGCGGGAGGGGGTAATGAGCAGTTCTTC. It is translated as CASSQSAGGGNEQFF.

The CDR3 spells CATSRGTVDQPQHF. CDR3 coding DNA: TGTGCCACCAGCAGAGGGACAGTAGATCAGCCCCAGCATTTT. This rearrangement joins TRBV15 to TRBJ1-5, with a tentative D call TRBD1 (6 bases). The CDR3 runs to 14 residues. CDR1 is LNHNV and CDR2 is YYDKDF in the germline V gene (reference sequence). Between the trimmed V and J ends, which lost 1 base and 5 bases, there was a span of 9 bases.

The genes are TRBV18 and TRBJ2-7, with a possible D match to TRBD1 (5 bases). Trimming left V 4 bases short and J 3 bases short, with 13 bases between. Germline V gene lookup returns CDR1 KGHSH and CDR2 LQKENI. The CDR3 is made up of 14 amino acids. CDR3 sequence: CASSQGKRGYEQYF. The CDR3, as DNA: TGTGCCAGCTCACAGGGGAAAAGGGGCTACGAGCAGTACTTC.

Sample share makes this clone large (0.1 to 1%). Written as DNA, the CDR3 is TGTGCCAGCAGCTCCGGGACAGTTCATAGCAATCAGCCCCAGCATTTT. This translates into CASSSGTVHSNQPQHF. The chain links TRBV11-3 to TRBJ1-5, with 7 bases fitting TRBD1. Germline values: CDR1 SGHNT, CDR2 YENEEA. CDR3 size: 16 residues. The ends lost 4 bases at V and 0 bases at J; junction bases unmatched: 6.

DNA of the CDR3: TGTGCCTGGAGTCCCCGGGTAGGACCAACGGTGGGATATGGCTACACCTTC. It is translated as CAWSPRVGPTVGYGYTF. This sequence joins TRBV30 and TRBJ1-2; D not certain. This CDR3 is 17 amino acids long. Trimming took off 2 bases at V and 5 bases at J, with 24 bases between the two ends. The germline gives CDR1 GTSNPN, CDR2 SVGIG (reference sequence).

This clone is large in the sample. The rearrangement joins TRBV6-8 to TRBJ1-1, with D possibly matching TRBD1 (5 bases). The CDR3 is 14 residues long. V was cut by 10 bases and J by 4 bases, with 19 bases left in between. Germline CDR1 and CDR2: MNHGY and SAAAGT. CDR3 in amino acids: CAIRNRGEGTEAFF. CDR3 DNA: TGTGCCATCAGGAATAGAGGGGAGGGCACTGAAGCTTTCTTT.

This clone is labeled as large (0.1 to 1%). This chain joins TRBV11-3 and TRBJ2-1; D gene uncertain. CDR3 length: 15 amino acids. Germline CDR1 SGHNT, CDR2 YENEEA. The germline V and J ends were trimmed by 0 bases and 3 bases, with 9 bases remaining between them. The CDR3 sequence: CASSLEALIYNEQFF. CDR3 nucleotide sequence: TGTGCCAGCAGCTTAGAGGCGTTAATCTACAATGAGCAGTTCTTC.

This clone has a handful of counts. The genes are TRBV15 and TRBJ1-3; D ambiguous. Germline-derived CDR1 and CDR2 are LNHNV and YYDKDF (reference sequence). CDR3 length: 16 residues. Trimming took 0 bases from V and 0 from J, leaving 9 bases between them. The CDR3 nucleotides are TGTGCCACCAGCAGAGATGAGGTTCTCTCTGGAAACACCATATATTTT. Protein: CATSRDEVLSGNTIYF.

This chain connects TRBV19 to TRBJ2-2; TRBD1 is a possible D gene (5 bases). The V end lost 6 bases, the J end lost 3 bases, and 14 bases lay between the germline ends. Looked up from germline, CDR1 is LNHDA and CDR2 is SQIVND (reference sequence). The CDR3 is made up of 15 amino acids. The CDR3, as DNA: TGTGCCAGTAGAGACCGGACACCACACACCGGGGAGCTGTTTTTT. This codes for CASRDRTPHTGELFF.

Within the sample, this clone is large. This chain links TRBV6-8 with TRBJ2-2; 7 bases line up with TRBD2. Germline CDR1 is MNHGY and CDR2 is SAAAGT. V shed 6 bases and J 3 bases; nucleotides not matched to a gene: 4. The CDR3 length is 14 residues. CDR3 residues: CASRPLAYTGELFF. CDR3 in DNA: TGTGCCAGCAGACCACTAGCGTACACCGGGGAGCTGTTTTTT.

This clone was counted between two and nine times. This rearrangement joins TRBV11-3 to TRBJ1-1; D is ambiguous. This CDR3 has 15 residues. V lost 1 base, J lost 1 base, and 10 bases lay in between. Germline V gives CDR1 SGHNT, CDR2 YENEEA. This chain's CDR3 is CASSLGSRSNTEAFF. CDR3 nucleotides: TGTGCCAGCAGCTTAGGTAGCAGATCGAACACTGAAGCTTTCTTT. Variable domain in full (rest from reference TRBV11-3 and TRBJ1-1): EAGVVQSPRYKIIEKKQPVAFWCNPISGHNTLYWYLQNLGQGPELLIRYENEEAVDDSQLPKDRFSAERLKGVDSTLKIQPAELGDSAVYLCASSLGSRSNTEAFFGQGTRLTVV.

This chain uses TRBV19 with TRBJ1-4; no clear D gene. This CDR3 spans 14 amino acids. The germline V and J ends were trimmed by 3 bases and 3 bases, with 8 bases remaining between them. Germline-derived CDR1 and CDR2 are LNHDA and SQIVND (reference sequence). CDR3 loop: CASSIPDPNEKLFF. CDR3 coding DNA: TGTGCCAGTAGTATTCCGGACCCTAATGAAAAACTGTTTTTT.

This clone is deemed large. V is TRBV6-8 and J is TRBJ2-1, with TRBD1 identical over 7 bases. The CDR3 consists of 15 residues. J gave up 2 bases and V 0 bases, and 1 base lay outside the gene matches. The germline gives CDR1 MNHGY, CDR2 SAAAGT. The CDR3: CASSYSQGAYNEQFF. In DNA form, the CDR3 reads TGTGCCAGCAGTTACTCGCAGGGGGCCTACAATGAGCAGTTCTTC.

This clone was counted a few times. This chain uses TRBV11-3 with TRBJ2-5, with a possible D match to TRBD1 (6 bases). Looked up from germline, CDR1 is SGHNT and CDR2 is YENEEA. V dropped 2 bases and J dropped 4 bases, with 14 bases sitting between them. The CDR3 has 15 residues. The CDR3 protein is CASSLTGQIRETQYF. The CDR3 coding sequence is TGTGCCAGCAGCTTAACAGGACAGATTAGAGAGACCCAGTACTTC.